This TCR beta chain was found in a study of OX40 agonist ivuxolimab in advanced cancers. Overall study: Allowance was made for prior anti-PD-1, anti-PD-L1 or anti-CTLA-4 therapy, and 35% to 40% had some.

The table came from immunoSEQ multiplex PCR; TCRdb's copy has only in-frame clones and leaves some out. The data show around 81,000 clones, with under 90% seen just once and approximately 6.3% held by the top ten. At cycle 4 day 1, cycle 7 day 1, and baseline, blood was sampled. Deletions cut 4 bases from V and 5 bases from J, with 12 bases between. The germline V gene encodes CDR1 SGHTA and CDR2 FQGNSA. CDR3 size: 14 residues. The chain recombines TRBV7-2 with TRBJ2-1; no clear D. The TCR was taken from an adult with an advanced solid tumor such as melanoma, head and neck, liver or kidney cancer. The source was CD4+ or CD8+ T cells sorted from blood, collected in a trial of the OX40 agonist ivuxolimab. The CDR3 region is CASSSFTGNNEQFF. The CDR3 nucleotides read TGTGCCAGCAGCTCTTTCACCGGAAACAATGAGCAGTTCTTC.